The T cell receptor beta chain under discussion was sequenced for a study of blood T cell repertoires in COVID-19. Study-level information: Acute and convalescent COVID-19 specimens originated in the United States, Italy and Spain. The cDNA or gDNA used as material had been derived from T cells, B-cell-depleted T cells, or PBMCs.

CDR1 is MNHEY and CDR2 is SMNVEV in the germline V gene (reference sequence). The CDR3 contains 14 residues. Unmatched junction bases numbered 8, after V lost 7 bases and J lost 2 bases. Original methodology: Researchers report that nucleated cell counts were estimated from reference gene primer amplification. Clones were sequenced by immunoSEQ multiplex PCR, and TCRdb holds only the in-frame ones, with some missing. The DNA was the basis for D and trimming; V, J and clone size are from that table. The sample consists of about 350,000 clones, 85% to 90% of them appearing once. Seattle-derived patients entered the study during active infection and were followed longitudinally. The sample holds one count of this clone.

The sequence was obtained from a woman in her 70s with COVID-19, enrolled during active disease. The source material was peripheral blood. The gene calls are TRBV27 and TRBJ2-7; 7 bases are shared with TRBD1. The CDR3 coding sequence is TGTGCCAGCAAAACGACAGGGTTGACCTACGAGCAGTACTTC. Amino acid sequence: CASKTTGLTYEQYF.